What follows describes a single T cell receptor beta chain. Its target is not known. This sample stems from a study of cytomegalovirus exposure and HLA in healthy donors. Regarding the study as a whole: Rates of TCR association differed by HLA locus in a later analysis, with DRB1 highest and HLA-C lowest. Some TCR beta chains (roughly 150 of them) were listed as cytomegalovirus-associated. Within an earlier analysis, most TCR beta V segments proved productive either about 87% or about 30% of the time.

PCR amplification relied on 60 Vbeta primers (plus 13 Jbeta primers). TCRdb's table, derived via immunoSEQ multiplex PCR, lists solely in-frame clones and lacks some. The table records fewer than 250,000 clones, roughly 80% of them present only once. Per the germline V gene, CDR1 is SGHRS and CDR2 is YFSETQ. This CDR3 is built from 16 residues. J gave up 3 bases and V 3 bases, and 9 bases lay outside the gene matches. The receptor was isolated from a male donor in good health and CMV-seronegative. The chain recombines TRBV5-1 with TRBJ2-1; TRBD1 matches 7 bases. The sequenced sample was PBMCs. The CDR3 nucleotides read TGCGCCAGCAGCTCTTTACAGGGGAAGGACTACAATGAGCAGTTCTTC. Translated, it gives CASSSLQGKDYNEQFF.